The TCR beta chain under discussion was sequenced for a study of beta chain features in type 1 diabetes. Findings and limits, study-wide: Moderately but significantly shorter TCRB CDR3s were found in Type 1 diabetes patients in all four CD4+ subsets. Naive, central memory and regulatory TCRB repertoires appeared more similar among patients than healthy donors.

As to this clone: The antigen is unknown.

Expressed TCRB transcripts got sequenced, as all isolated RNA was reverse transcribed. Assay: immunoSEQ multiplex PCR; the TCRdb copy retains only in-frame clones and omits some. This table holds 300,000 to 350,000 clones, roughly 13% found once. Blood was collected once per donor into heparin, averaging approximately 110 mL. This clonotype was sampled from a woman aged 18-35 years with type 1 diabetes. Sequencing was carried out using naive CD4+ T cells from blood.

The CDR3 sequence is CASSPQKGEYGYTF. For the CDR3, the DNA is TGTGCCAGCAGCCCCCAAAAGGGGGAATATGGCTACACCTTC. The chain joins TRBV7-2 to TRBJ1-2; D is perhaps TRBD1 (6 bases). The V and J ends lost 5 bases and 5 bases respectively, with 15 bases between them. In germline, CDR1 is SGHTA, CDR2 FQGNSA. The CDR3 totals 14 residues.